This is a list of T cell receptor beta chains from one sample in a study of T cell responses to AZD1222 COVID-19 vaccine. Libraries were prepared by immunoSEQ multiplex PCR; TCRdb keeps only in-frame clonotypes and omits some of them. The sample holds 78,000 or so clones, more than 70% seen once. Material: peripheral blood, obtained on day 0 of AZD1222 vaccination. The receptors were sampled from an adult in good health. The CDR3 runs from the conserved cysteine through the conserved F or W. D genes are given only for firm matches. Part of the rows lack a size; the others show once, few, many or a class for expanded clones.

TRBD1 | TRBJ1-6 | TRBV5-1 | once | TGCGCCAGCAGCTTGGCCGATCATGAGGACAGGGGGTCCTATAATTCACCTCTCCACTTT | CASSLADHEDRGSYNSPLHF
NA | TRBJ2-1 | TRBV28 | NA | TGTGCCAGCAGGCGCCGTATCGGGAGCTCCTACAATGAGCAGTTCTTC | CASRRRIGSSYNEQFF
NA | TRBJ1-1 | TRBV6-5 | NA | TGTGCCAGCAGTTACCCCGGAGGGGCTGAAGCTTTCTTT | CASSYPGGAEAFF
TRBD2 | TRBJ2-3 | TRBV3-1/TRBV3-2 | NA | TGTGCCAGCAGCCCTGGGACTAGCCGATACACAGATACGCAGTATTTT | CASSPGTSRYTDTQYF
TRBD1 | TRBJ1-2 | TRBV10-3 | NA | TGTGCCATCAGTGAGCCAACGACAGGGGGGGATGGCTACACCTTC | CAISEPTTGGDGYTF
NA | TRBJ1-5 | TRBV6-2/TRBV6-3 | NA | TGTGCCAGCAGCTCCCGACAGTATAGCAATCAGCCCCAGCATTTT | CASSSRQYSNQPQHF
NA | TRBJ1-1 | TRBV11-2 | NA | TGTGCCAGCAGCTTAGTTGACAGCCCAGGGGAAGCTTTCTTT | CASSLVDSPGEAFF
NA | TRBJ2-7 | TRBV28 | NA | TGTGCCAGCAGTGCGGGACTTATCTACGATCAGTACTTC | CASSAGLIYDQYF
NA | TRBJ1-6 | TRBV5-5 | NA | TGTGCCAGCAGCTTGGGGGCGCGGAATTCACCCCTCCACTTT | CASSLGARNSPLHF
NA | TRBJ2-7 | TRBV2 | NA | TGTGCCAGCAGCTTCTTATACGAGCAGTACTTC | CASSFLYEQYF
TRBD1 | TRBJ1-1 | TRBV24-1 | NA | TGTGCCACCAGTGAGACAGGGAAGGGAGAAACTGAAGCTTTCTTT | CATSETGKGETEAFF
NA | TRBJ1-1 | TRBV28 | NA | TGTGCCAGCAGTTCTCAGGGGACTGAAGCTTTCTTT | CASSSQGTEAFF
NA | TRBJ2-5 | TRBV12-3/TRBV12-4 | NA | TGTGCCAGCAGTTTACTAGCTCGGGAGACCCAGTACTTC | CASSLLARETQYF
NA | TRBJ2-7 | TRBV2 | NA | TGTGCCAGCAGTACCCTTACCCGCCGAACGGAGGCCTACGAGCAGTACTTC | CASSTLTRRTEAYEQYF
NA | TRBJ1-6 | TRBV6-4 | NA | TGTGCCAGCAGTGAGCAGGAGGGGAATTCACCCCTCCACTTT | CASSEQEGNSPLHF
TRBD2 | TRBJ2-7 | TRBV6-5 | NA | TGTGCCAGCAGTTACCGATCTACTAGCGGGGGGAAGGAGCAGTACTTC | CASSYRSTSGGKEQYF
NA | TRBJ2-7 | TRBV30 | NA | TGTGCCTGGAGTGTACCCTATGACTCTTCCTACGAGCAGTACTTC | CAWSVPYDSSYEQYF
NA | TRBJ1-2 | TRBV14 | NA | TGTGCCAGCAGCCAAGAAACCGGGGCCCCCCGGGGCTACACCTTC | CASSQETGAPRGYTF
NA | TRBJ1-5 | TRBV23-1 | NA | TGCGCCAGCAGTCACCTCAAGGACGGGGGCAATCAGCCCCAGCATTTT | CASSHLKDGGNQPQHF
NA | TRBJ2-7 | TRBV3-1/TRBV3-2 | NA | TGTGCCAGCAGCCAAGTTAGGGGCGGCGAGCAGTACTTC | CASSQVRGGEQYF
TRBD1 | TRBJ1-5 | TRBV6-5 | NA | TGTGCCACACAGGGGGCGGTTCAGCCCCAGCATTTT | CATQGAVQPQHF
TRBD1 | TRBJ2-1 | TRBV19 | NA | TGTGCCAGTAGTATAACCGACAGGGACAATGAGCAGTTCTTC | CASSITDRDNEQFF
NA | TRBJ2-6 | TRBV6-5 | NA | TGTGCTACGACGTTTTTTAGCTCTGGGGCCAACGTCCTGACTTTC | CATTFFSSGANVLTF
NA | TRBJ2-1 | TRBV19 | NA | TGTGCCAGTAGTATACTTAGCTCCTACAATGAGCAGTTCTTC | CASSILSSYNEQFF
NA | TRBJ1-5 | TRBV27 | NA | TGTGCCAGCAGCCTAGAGGGGCGAGACAATCAGCCCCAGCATTTT | CASSLEGRDNQPQHF
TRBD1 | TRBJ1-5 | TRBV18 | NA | TGTGCCAGCTCACCACCCGCAGGGGGCAAGGGTCAGCCCCAGCATTTT | CASSPPAGGKGQPQHF
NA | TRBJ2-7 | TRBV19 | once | TGTGCCAGTAGTATCCGGGCAGGGTTCGAGCAGTACTTC | CASSIRAGFEQYF
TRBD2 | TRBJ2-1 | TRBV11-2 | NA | TGTGCCAGCAGCTTAGATCGAATAGCGGGGGCGAATGAGCAGTTCTTC | CASSLDRIAGANEQFF
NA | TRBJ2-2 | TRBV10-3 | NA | TGTGCCATCAGTGACTTAGGAGGCGGGGAGCTGTTTTTT | CAISDLGGGELFF
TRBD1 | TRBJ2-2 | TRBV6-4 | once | TGTGCCAGCAGGACAGGGCCCAACACCGGGGAGCTGTTTTTT | CASRTGPNTGELFF
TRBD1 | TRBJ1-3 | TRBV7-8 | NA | TGTGCCAGCAGCTTAACTACAGGGGGCTTCGGAAACACCATATATTTT | CASSLTTGGFGNTIYF
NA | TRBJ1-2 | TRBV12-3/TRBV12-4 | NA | TGTGCCAGCACCAACGGGGGGCGGAATGGCTACACCTTC | CASTNGGRNGYTF
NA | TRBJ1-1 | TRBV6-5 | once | TGTGCCAGCAGTACTCAGGGGAAGGGCAGTGAAGCTTTCTTT | CASSTQGKGSEAFF
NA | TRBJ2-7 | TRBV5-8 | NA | TGTGCCAGCAGCCCTCTCCGGGACGTTAGGATTGAGCAGTACTTC | CASSPLRDVRIEQYF
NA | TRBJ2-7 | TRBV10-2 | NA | TGCGCCACCTTGGGACAGGGAACTAGCGGGGCTTACGAGCAGTACTTC | CATLGQGTSGAYEQYF
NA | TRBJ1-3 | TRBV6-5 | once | TGTGCCAGTCGAAGCTCTGGAAACACCATATATTTT | CASRSSGNTIYF
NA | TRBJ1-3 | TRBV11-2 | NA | TGTGCCAGCAGCCCAGGGTTTGGGAGAGGCTCTGGAAACACCATATATTTT | CASSPGFGRGSGNTIYF
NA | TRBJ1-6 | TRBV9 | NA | TGTGCCAGCAGCCCCGGGGACAACGGGAGGAATTCACCCCTCCACTTT | CASSPGDNGRNSPLHF
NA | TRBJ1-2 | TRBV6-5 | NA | TGTGCCGGACAGCTCTATCGGCTCTATGGCTACACCTTC | CAGQLYRLYGYTF
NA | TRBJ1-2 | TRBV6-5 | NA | TGTGCCAGCAGTCCAAAGAACTATGGCTACACCTTC | CASSPKNYGYTF
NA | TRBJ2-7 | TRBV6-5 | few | TGTGCCAGCAGTTACGATCGGATGGGCTACGAGCAGTACTTC | CASSYDRMGYEQYF
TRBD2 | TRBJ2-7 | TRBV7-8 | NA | TGTGCCAGCAGCTCCTCCGGGACTAGCGGCTCCTACGAGCAGTACTTC | CASSSSGTSGSYEQYF
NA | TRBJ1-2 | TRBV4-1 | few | TGCGCCAGCACCCTATCAGTGGGGGTGAACTATGGCTACACCTTC | CASTLSVGVNYGYTF
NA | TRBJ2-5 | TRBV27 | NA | TGTGCCAGCAGTACTAGGTGGCAAGAGACCCAGTACTTC | CASSTRWQETQYF
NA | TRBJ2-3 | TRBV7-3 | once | TGTGCCAGCAGCTTCAGGGTGGGCACAGATACGCAGTATTTT | CASSFRVGTDTQYF